This T cell receptor beta chain was sequenced for a study of shared clonotypes between healthy human individuals. Study observations and caveats: Across a handful of donors, naive CD4 shared 5% to 6.5%, naive CD8 3% to 3.5%, memory CD4 more than 2%, memory CD8 around 0.42%.

An even split of each subset's genomic DNA across several immunoSEQ plates was performed. In the original workflow: In the immunoSEQ data, sequences were junction-only and lacked quality scores, so filtering differed. TCRdb keeps only in-frame clones here, not all; method: immunoSEQ multiplex PCR. V and J calls and clone size come straight from that table; D and trimming were deduced from the DNA. The sample holds about 750,000 clones; more than 85% are singletons and the top ten take less than 25%. Terminally differentiated effector memory CD45RA+ cells were excluded from the naive CD8 cells, which were CD45RO-negative and positively selected for CCR7. Adult donors, all healthy and HIV-negative, had no recent acute infections or vaccinations. In regard to this clone: What it binds is not known.

J gave up 4 bases and V 6 bases, and 10 bases lay outside the gene matches. The germline CDR1 and CDR2 sequences are MNHEY and SVGAGI. The CDR3 covers 15 residues. The genes are TRBV6-5 and TRBJ2-3; TRBD1 matches 7 bases. Sequenced sample: naive CD8+ T cells sorted from blood. This TCR was sampled from a man aged 25-40 years in good health. The CDR3, as DNA: TGTGCCAGCAGCAGGACAGGAACGAGGCCAGATACGCAGTATTTT. It codes for CASSRTGTRPDTQYF.